This TCR beta chain originates from a study of shared clonotypes between healthy human individuals. Study-level findings and limits: Rarefaction showed sorted-subset sequencing was incomplete despite large depth. The represented genetic and exposure-history diversity was limited by the small number of donors. Clonotype sharing among donors, it was expected, would be affected by sequencing depth.

In regard to this clone: Its antigen is currently unknown.

The CDR3 covers 13 residues. Germline V lookup: CDR1 MNHEY, CDR2 SMNVEV (reference sequence). The V end was cut by 3 bases, the J end by 6 bases, with 8 bases between. The assay ran at deep level. Repertoires were generated with immunoSEQ multiplex PCR, while TCRdb's copy carries only in-frame clones and drops some. The table has some 200,000 clones, under 80% seen once. Sequenced material: memory CD4+ T cells sorted from blood. The subset: CD45RA-negative fraction. The clonotype originates from a man aged 25-40 years in good health. The chain has TRBV27 and TRBJ2-2; D is unresolved. The CDR3 is CASSFGLAGELFF. The CDR3 bases are TGTGCCAGCAGTTTCGGGCTAGCCGGGGAGCTGTTTTTT.